These T cell receptor beta chains were read from a single sample in a study of naive CD8 T cells in extremely preterm neonates. Data came from immunoSEQ multiplex PCR; TCRdb stores just in-frame clones and leaves some out. Found here are more than 20,000 clones, about 91% of them singletons; the top ten hold 0.75% to 0.95%. What was sequenced was naive CD8+ T cells from cord blood. These receptors came from a boy who was born preterm. The CDR3 runs from the conserved cysteine through the conserved F or W. D genes are given only for firm matches. Clone size appears in some rows only: once, few, many, or a class for an expanded clone.

clone_size j_call d_call v_call cdr3_aa cdr3_nt
NA TRBJ1-2 TRBD1 TRBV30 CAGFGQGGGYTF TGTGCCGGCTTTGGACAGGGGGGTGGCTACACCTTC
once TRBJ2-1 NA TRBV27 CASSLGGSYNEQFF TGTGCCAGCAGTTTAGGCGGGTCCTACAATGAGCAGTTCTTC
NA TRBJ2-7 TRBD1 TRBV27 CASTSGTGGYEQYF TGTGCCAGCACCTCCGGGACAGGGGGCTACGAGCAGTACTTC
NA TRBJ2-5 NA TRBV9 CASSVATTAVQTQYF TGTGCCAGCAGCGTAGCCACGACAGCGGTCCAGACCCAGTACTTC
NA TRBJ2-3 NA TRBV5-8 CASSLVGATDTQYF TGTGCCAGCAGCTTGGTAGGGGCGACAGATACGCAGTATTTT
NA TRBJ1-5 NA TRBV25-1 CASSLQGSNQPQHF TGTGCCAGCAGTCTCCAGGGGAGCAATCAGCCCCAGCATTTT
NA TRBJ1-3 NA TRBV23-1 CASSQSDISGNTIYF TGCGCCAGCAGTCAATCGGACATCTCTGGAAACACCATATATTTT
NA TRBJ2-3 NA TRBV11-3 CASSLAGGTDTQYF TGTGCCAGCAGCTTAGCGGGGGGCACAGATACGCAGTATTTT
NA TRBJ1-5 TRBD1 TRBV27 CASSSGQGQPQHF TGTGCCAGCAGTTCAGGACAGGGGCAGCCCCAGCATTTT
NA TRBJ2-2 TRBD1 TRBV5-4 CASSRGQGTNTGELFF TGTGCCAGCAGCAGGGGACAGGGTACGAACACCGGGGAGCTGTTTTTT
NA TRBJ2-7 NA TRBV7-9 CASSLAGGQYF TGTGCCAGCAGCTTAGCGGGGGGGCAGTACTTC
NA TRBJ2-2 TRBD1 TRBV30 CAPRQGNTGELFF TGTGCCCCTCGACAGGGGAACACCGGGGAGCTGTTTTTT
once TRBJ2-7 NA TRBV4-1 CASSQERTYEQYF TGCGCCAGCAGCCAAGAGCGGACCTACGAGCAGTACTTC
NA TRBJ1-2 TRBD1 TRBV11-2 CASSTGDGYTF TGTGCCAGCAGCACAGGGGATGGCTACACCTTC
NA TRBJ2-3 NA TRBV19 CASSIMAGDTQYF TGTGCCAGTAGTATCATGGCCGGAGATACGCAGTATTTT
NA TRBJ2-4 NA TRBV5-1 CASSLEVGLAKNIQYF TGCGCCAGCAGCTTGGAGGTGGGGCTAGCCAAAAACATTCAGTACTTC